The 28 T cell receptor beta chains listed next were all sequenced from one sample in a study of blood T cell repertoires in COVID-19. Measured with immunoSEQ multiplex PCR; TCRdb has only the in-frame clones, and not every one. The table has 250,000 to 350,000 clones, 80% to 90% seen once. Material: peripheral blood. Source of these receptors: a man aged 25-45 years with acute or convalescent COVID-19.

In its sample, this clone was seen once. The genes are TRBV19 and TRBJ1-2; D unresolved. CDR3 size: 14 residues. Between the trimmed V and J ends, which lost 6 bases and 1 base, there was a span of 12 bases. The germline gives CDR1 LNHDA, CDR2 SQIVND (reference sequence). CDR3 loop: CASRAGFLNYGYTF. Written as DNA, the CDR3 is TGTGCCAGTAGGGCCGGGTTCCTTAACTATGGCTACACCTTC.

The chain carries TRBV6-5 and TRBJ1-4, with D possibly TRBD1 on 5 matching bases. Trimming shortened V by 4 bases and J by 4 bases, and 13 bases separated the two germline ends. CDR3 length: 15 residues. Germline V CDR1 and CDR2: MNHEY, SVGAGI. CDR3 DNA sequence: TGTGCCAGCAGTTTCGACAGATCTCTTAATGAAAAACTGTTTTTT. Its translation: CASSFDRSLNEKLFF.

The J gene is TRBJ2-1, the V gene TRBV27, with a weak D call TRBD2 (6 bases). Germline assignment: CDR1 MNHEY and CDR2 SMNVEV (reference sequence). CDR3 length: 14 amino acids. Trimming removed 2 bases from V and 6 bases from J, with 11 bases in between. The CDR3 loop reads CASSLRGLVNEQFF. The CDR3 DNA is TGTGCCAGCAGTTTAAGGGGACTCGTCAATGAGCAGTTCTTC.

The V call is TRBV15, the J call TRBJ2-7, with TRBD1 matching over 9 bases. This CDR3 region has 15 residues. Germline assignment: CDR1 LNHNV and CDR2 YYDKDF (reference sequence). Trimming cost V 5 bases and J 7 bases; bases outside gene matches: 12. The CDR3 DNA reads as TGTGCCACCAGCGGCTGGGGGACAGGGATGGTTGAGCAGTACTTC. As protein: CATSGWGTGMVEQYF.

The rearrangement links TRBV4-1 to TRBJ1-2; tentatively, D is TRBD1 (5 bases). The germline V gene encodes CDR1 MGHRA and CDR2 YSYEKL. The V gene lost 0 bases and the J gene lost 8 bases, with 13 bases spanning the gap. The CDR3 totals 14 residues. The CDR3 sequence is CASSQDKGLGGYTF. DNA of the CDR3: TGCGCCAGCAGCCAAGATAAGGGGTTAGGGGGCTACACCTTC.

The CDR3 spells CASSRAGGRGMGNIQYF. In DNA form, the CDR3 reads TGTGCCAGCAGCCGAGCCGGGGGGCGAGGAATGGGAAACATTCAGTACTTC. This chain uses TRBV5-8 with TRBJ2-4; a weak D match, TRBD2 (7 bases). The CDR3 totals 17 residues. The germline gives CDR1 SGHTS, CDR2 YDEGEE. V was cut by 4 bases and J by 6 bases, with 23 bases left in between.

V gene TRBV19 combines with J gene TRBJ1-2; tentatively, D is TRBD1 (6 bases). Germline assignment: CDR1 LNHDA and CDR2 SQIVND (reference sequence). V lost 7 bases and J 3 bases, leaving 18 bases between the germline ends. The CDR3 is made up of 15 amino acids. The CDR3 DNA sequence: TGTGCCAGTACCCTCAGGGGAGGGTCCCACTATGGCTACACCTTC. Protein sequence: CASTLRGGSHYGYTF.

Here the CDR3 reads CASTHWTGKAFF. The CDR3 nucleotides read TGTGCCAGCACCCATTGGACAGGGAAGGCTTTCTTT. The chain links TRBV6-5 to TRBJ1-1; 8 bases agree with TRBD1. Germline lookup yields CDR1 MNHEY and CDR2 SVGAGI. The CDR3 length is 12 residues. J lost 11 bases, V lost 7 bases, and 9 bases had no gene match.

The J gene is TRBJ2-5, the V gene TRBV7-9, with 11 nucleotides matching TRBD2. V lost 4 bases and J lost 4; bases outside the gene matches: 11. Germline V gene lookup returns CDR1 SEHNR and CDR2 FQNEAQ (reference sequence). CDR3 size: 17 residues. Written as DNA, the CDR3 is TGTGCCAGCAGCTCCCGGTCTACTAGCGGGAGAGGAGAGACCCAGTACTTC. It translates to CASSSRSTSGRGETQYF. Combining the CDR3 with reference TRBV7-9 and TRBJ2-5 gives the whole variable domain DTGVSQNPRHKITKRGQNVTFRCDPISEHNRLYWYRQTLGQGPEFLTYFQNEAQLEKSRLLSDRFSAERPKGSFSTLEIQRTEQGDSAMYLCASSSRSTSGRGETQYFGPGTRLLVL.

The chain has TRBV5-6 and TRBJ1-2; D possibly corresponds to TRBD1 (6 bases). The CDR3 runs 14 residues. The V end was cut by 3 bases, the J end by 7 bases, with 16 bases between. CDR1 and CDR2 (germline): SGHDT, YYEEEE. This CDR3 is CASSWGHLVGGYTF. The DNA of the CDR3 is TGTGCCAGCAGCTGGGGACACCTGGTGGGTGGCTACACCTTC.

The gene calls are TRBV4-1 and TRBJ1-2; 8 bases line up with TRBD1. The CDR3 covers 13 residues. Germline assignment: CDR1 MGHRA and CDR2 YSYEKL. J gave up 7 bases and V 6 bases, and 7 bases lay outside the gene matches. The CDR3 protein is CASRQSGGSGYTF. For the CDR3, the DNA is TGCGCCAGCAGGCAATCAGGGGGCTCTGGCTACACCTTC.

The chain uses TRBV5-4 and TRBJ2-3, with 7 positions matching TRBD2. Trimming cost V 4 bases and J 3 bases; bases outside gene matches: 11. The CDR3 runs 16 residues. Germline CDR1 and CDR2: SGHNT and YYREEE (reference sequence). The CDR3 nucleotides read TGTGCCAGCAGCGTTAGCGGGTTTGGATCGACAGATACGCAGTATTTT. Residues: CASSVSGFGSTDTQYF.

This clone has just a few counts. The chain recombines TRBV4-2 with TRBJ1-2; no clear D. The CDR3 consists of 15 residues. Germline CDR1 and CDR2: LGHNA and YNFKEQ. Trimming stripped 0 bases from V and 4 bases from J, with 12 bases between. Here the CDR3 DNA reads TGTGCCAGCAGCCAAGATACTGCGGAATCCTATGGCTACACCTTC. This gives the protein CASSQDTAESYGYTF.

The chain uses TRBV29-1 and TRBJ1-3; D remains ambiguous. Trimming removed 4 bases at V and 3 bases at J, with 19 bases between. The germline CDR1 and CDR2 sequences are SQVTM and ANQGSEA. The CDR3 has 16 amino acids. CDR3 sequence reads: CSVGGLLGVFGNTIYF. The CDR3 DNA is TGCAGCGTTGGAGGGTTATTGGGCGTTTTTGGAAACACCATATATTTT.

A note on this clone: Other DNA variants within this sample encode the same CDR3. The V gene is TRBV18, the J gene TRBJ1-1; D ambiguous. CDR1 is KGHSH, CDR2 LQKENI, per germline. The ends were cut back, 2 bases at V and 1 base at J, with 8 bases in the middle. The CDR3 contains 14 residues. The DNA for the CDR3 is TGTGCCAGCTCACCAATTCCCAGGAACACTGAAGCTTTCTTT. Protein product: CASSPIPRNTEAFF.

V and J are TRBV6-5 and TRBJ1-5; D ambiguous. The CDR3 is 15 amino acids. With 5 bases removed from V and 0 bases from J, the gap between germline ends came to 11 bases. CDR1 and CDR2 from the germline V gene are MNHEY and SVGAGI. CDR3 sequence (DNA): TGTGCCAGCAGTAGAGGGTTAAATAGCAATCAGCCCCAGCATTTT. It codes for CASSRGLNSNQPQHF.

This chain links TRBV15 with TRBJ2-7, with D uncertain. This CDR3 comprises 15 residues. The V gene lost 2 bases and the J gene lost 0 bases, with 11 bases spanning the gap. In germline, CDR1 is LNHNV, CDR2 YYDKDF (reference sequence). The CDR3 DNA sequence: TGTGCCACCAGCAGACCTGAGACAAGCTCCTACGAGCAGTACTTC. Translation gives CATSRPETSSYEQYF. The whole variable domain, remainder taken from reference TRBV15 and TRBJ2-7, is DAMVIQNPRYQVTQFGKPVTLSCSQTLNHNVMYWYQQKSSQAPKLLFHYYDKDFNNEADTPDNFQSRRPNTSFCFLDIRSPGLGDTAMYLCATSRPETSSYEQYFGPGTRLTVT.

This clone came up once. The rearrangement uses TRBV19 and TRBJ1-2; no reliable D call. With 5 bases removed from V and 8 bases from J, the gap between germline ends came to 12 bases. This CDR3 is 12 amino acids long. Germline lookup yields CDR1 LNHDA and CDR2 SQIVND (reference sequence). The DNA for the CDR3 is TGTGCCAGTAGTGACGGGGTCCGAGGCTACACCTTC. This sequence encodes CASSDGVRGYTF.

The V call is TRBV19, the J call TRBJ2-7, with TRBD1 identical over 9 bases. With 3 bases clipped from V and 4 bases from J, the junction kept 4 bases outside the gene matches. The length of the CDR3 is 14 residues. From germline, CDR1 is LNHDA and CDR2 SQIVND (reference sequence). CDR3 bases: TGTGCCAGTAGTATTCCGGGACAGGGATACGAGCAGTACTTC. Encoded protein: CASSIPGQGYEQYF. Combining the CDR3 with reference TRBV19 and TRBJ2-7 gives the whole variable domain DGGITQSPKYLFRKEGQNVTLSCEQNLNHDAMYWYRQDPGQGLRLIYYSQIVNDFQKGDIAEGYSVSREKKESFPLTVTSAQKNPTAFYLCASSIPGQGYEQYFGPGTRLTVT.

This chain connects TRBV7-6 to TRBJ2-2; TRBD2 agrees at 9 bases. CDR3 length: 18 amino acids. Germline values: CDR1 SGHVS, CDR2 FNYEAQ. Trimming at V came to 5 bases and at J to 2 bases, leaving 12 bases not matched to a gene. The CDR3 DNA is TGTGCCAGCAGCCCAGCCCTGGGAGCGGGGGGAAACACCGGGGAGCTGTTTTTT. Protein product: CASSPALGAGGNTGELFF.

V usage is TRBV29-1 and J usage is TRBJ1-1, with D uncertain. The CDR3 contains 13 residues. From germline, CDR1 is SQVTM and CDR2 ANQGSEA. Between the trimmed V and J ends, which lost 4 bases and 7 bases, there was a span of 16 bases. CDR3 nucleotide sequence: TGCAGCGTTGTAGGTCAGGTCGCGAATGAAGCTTTCTTT. Its protein product is CSVVGQVANEAFF.

The rearrangement uses TRBV30 and TRBJ1-3; TRBD1 might be the D (6 bases). Germline CDR1 reads GTSNPN; CDR2 reads SVGIG (reference sequence). The CDR3 runs 15 residues. V shed 1 base and J shed 2 bases, with 12 bases lying between them. The CDR3 is CAWSADGTPGNTIYF. CDR3 coding DNA: TGTGCCTGGAGTGCCGACGGGACACCTGGAAACACCATATATTTT.

This clone was detected once. The V call is TRBV2, the J call TRBJ2-1; TRBD2 is a possible D gene (6 bases). Trimming shortened V by 6 bases and J by 8 bases, and 11 bases separated the two germline ends. The CDR3 is 12 residues long. CDR1 SNHLY and CDR2 FYNNEI come from the germline V gene. The CDR3 loop is CASRDTSYEQFF. CDR3 nucleotides: TGTGCCAGCAGGGACACTAGCTATGAGCAGTTCTTC. Full variable domain (rest looked up from reference TRBV2 and TRBJ2-1): EPEVTQTPSHQVTQMGQEVILRCVPISNHLYFYWYRQILGQKVEFLVSFYNNEISEKSEIFDDQFSVERPDGSNFTLKIRSTKLEDSAMYFCASRDTSYEQFFGPGTRLTVL.

The chain uses TRBV18 and TRBJ2-3; D perhaps matches TRBD2 (6 bases). The CDR3 length is 16 residues. Per germline, CDR1 KGHSH and CDR2 LQKENI. The V and J ends lost 1 base and 1 base respectively, with 12 bases between them. DNA for the CDR3: TGTGCCAGCTCACCACGGGATGAGCGGGGCACAGATACGCAGTATTTT. Translating gives CASSPRDERGTDTQYF. Full variable domain (missing parts from reference TRBV18 and TRBJ2-3): NAGVMQNPRHLVRRRGQEARLRCSPMKGHSHVYWYRQLPEEGLKFMVYLQKENIIDESGMPKERFSAEFPKEGPSILRIQQVVRGDSAAYFCASSPRDERGTDTQYFGPGTRLTVL.

The chain joins TRBV2 to TRBJ2-5; TRBD2 aligns across 8 bases. The germline V gene has CDR1 SNHLY and CDR2 FYNNEI. The trim removed 9 bases at V and 0 bases at J, leaving 12 bases unmatched. The CDR3 runs 16 residues. CDR3 sequence: CASANERGPYQETQYF. DNA of the CDR3: TGTGCCAGTGCTAACGAGCGGGGGCCTTACCAAGAGACCCAGTACTTC. The full variable domain, with the rest looked up from reference TRBV2 and TRBJ2-5, is EPEVTQTPSHQVTQMGQEVILRCVPISNHLYFYWYRQILGQKVEFLVSFYNNEISEKSEIFDDQFSVERPDGSNFTLKIRSTKLEDSAMYFCASANERGPYQETQYFGPGTRLLVL.

V usage is TRBV10-3 and J usage is TRBJ2-5; 15 positions agree with TRBD2. V lost 0 bases, J lost 2 bases, and 1 base stayed unmatched. This CDR3 is 17 amino acids long. Germline lookup yields CDR1 ENHRY and CDR2 SYGVKD. CDR3: CAISESGTSGRQETQYF. The DNA of the CDR3 is TGTGCCATCAGTGAGTCCGGGACTAGCGGGAGGCAAGAGACCCAGTACTTC.

This chain connects TRBV30 to TRBJ1-1; D ambiguous. Deletions cut 2 bases from V and 5 bases from J, with 12 bases between. The CDR3 totals 13 residues. CDR1 is GTSNPN and CDR2 is SVGIG in the germline V gene (reference sequence). CDR3 region: CAWSTSQRTEAFF. In nucleotides, the CDR3 is TGTGCCTGGAGTACGAGTCAGAGGACTGAAGCTTTCTTT.

The chain recombines TRBV6-5 with TRBJ1-3; D unclear. Per the germline V gene, CDR1 is MNHEY and CDR2 is SVGAGI. CDR3 length equals 15 residues. With 0 bases removed from V and 0 bases from J, the gap between germline ends came to 6 bases. DNA for the CDR3: TGTGCCAGCAGTTACTCGCCTAACTCTGGAAACACCATATATTTT. The encoded protein is CASSYSPNSGNTIYF.